This T cell receptor (beta chain) was found in a study of T cell changes during pregnancy in multiple sclerosis. Assay used: immunoSEQ multiplex PCR; TCRdb lists only in-frame clones, some missing. The repertoire includes approximately 46,000 clones, almost 90% of them detected once, and under 6.5% sits in the top ten. Unmatched junction bases numbered 6, after V lost 6 bases and J lost 0 bases. In germline, CDR1 is SGHTA, CDR2 FQGNSA. CDR3 length equals 15 residues. The TCR was taken from a female donor in good health, enrolled as a control in a pregnancy study. The genes are TRBV7-2 and TRBJ2-3; 7 bases are shared with TRBD2. The sample here was peripheral blood, taken after pregnancy. CDR3 bases: TGTGCCAGCAGTCCCCTAGCGGCTAGCACAGATACGCAGTATTTT. Residues: CASSPLAASTDTQYF. The full variable domain, with the rest looked up from reference TRBV7-2 and TRBJ2-3, is GAGVSQSPSNKVTEKGKDVELRCDPISGHTALYWYRQSLGQGLEFLIYFQGNSAPDKSGLPSDRFSAERTGGSVSTLTIQRTQQEDSAVYLCASSPLAASTDTQYFGPGTRLTVL.